Listed below are T cell receptor beta chains from one sample, sequenced in a study of blood T cell repertoires in COVID-19. The method was immunoSEQ multiplex PCR; TCRdb's version includes in-frame clones alone and lacks a portion of them. Of 200,000 to 250,000 clones in the sample, roughly four fifths were seen once. Sequences were obtained from peripheral blood. These receptors came from a man aged 50 to 59 with acute or convalescent COVID-19. Both conserved end residues are part of each CDR3. The D gene is left open where the match is weak. Not every row has a clone size; where given, it reads once, few, many or a size class.

V,D,J,size,DNA,CDR3
TRBV19,NA,TRBJ1-3,few,TGTGCCAGTATGCCGAGACGGTCGGCGGTAAACACCATATATTTT,CASMPRRSAVNTIYF
TRBV15,NA,TRBJ2-5,once,TGTGCCACCAGCAGAACCATAGAGTACCAAGAGACCCAGTACTTC,CATSRTIEYQETQYF
TRBV2,NA,TRBJ2-6,NA,TGTGCCAGCAGTGCGCGTGCGAGCTCTGGGGCCAACGTCCTGACTTTC,CASSARASSGANVLTF
TRBV5-1,TRBD1,TRBJ1-2,NA,TGCGCCAGCAGCACAGACAGGGATGGCTACACCTTC,CASSTDRDGYTF
TRBV5-6,TRBD2,TRBJ2-1,once,TGTGCCAGCAGCTGGGGGACTAGCGCTTCGCCTTACAATGAGCAGTTCTTC,CASSWGTSASPYNEQFF
TRBV2,TRBD1,TRBJ1-5,few,TGTGCCAGCAGTGGCCGAACAGGGGGAATTAGCAATCAGCCCCAGCATTTT,CASSGRTGGISNQPQHF
TRBV27,NA,TRBJ1-1,NA,TGTGCCAGCAGTTTATGGGCGGGGGACACTGAAGCTTTCTTT,CASSLWAGDTEAFF
TRBV3-1/TRBV3-2,NA,TRBJ1-6,few,TGTGCCAGCAGCCCCCCCCGGGTTATCTCCCTCCACTTT,CASSPPRVISLHF
TRBV28,TRBD1,TRBJ1-5,NA,TGTGCCAGCAGCTATACAGGGGGCGGTCAGCCCCAGCATTTT,CASSYTGGGQPQHF
TRBV12-5,NA,TRBJ1-2,NA,TGTGCTAGTGTATCGACAGGCCGCTATGGCTACACCTTC,CASVSTGRYGYTF
TRBV5-4,TRBD1,TRBJ1-2,NA,TGTGCCAGCAGCTCAAGGACAGGGAATAACTATGGCTACACCTTC,CASSSRTGNNYGYTF
TRBV10-3,TRBD1,TRBJ2-7,NA,TGTGCCATCAGTGAGCCCACAGGGGTGTACGAGCAGTACTTC,CAISEPTGVYEQYF
TRBV27,TRBD2,TRBJ2-1,NA,TGTGCCAGCAGTTTAAAGGCTAGCGGGGGGCGGTTCGAGTTCTTC,CASSLKASGGRFEFF
TRBV18,NA,TRBJ1-1,once,TGTGCCAGCTCACCATCGCCGGGTGGAACAAGGAAACACGGAGCTTTCTTT,CASSPSPGGTRKHGAFF
TRBV7-8,NA,TRBJ1-3,NA,TGTGCCAGCAGCTTAGCACGGTCTGGAAACACCATATATTTT,CASSLARSGNTIYF
TRBV5-1,NA,TRBJ1-2,NA,TGCGCCAGCACCGAACAGGGAAATAACTATGGCTACACCTTC,CASTEQGNNYGYTF
TRBV4-1,TRBD1,TRBJ2-5,NA,TGCGCCAGCAAGGGACAGGGGCAAGAGACCCAGTACTTC,CASKGQGQETQYF
TRBV9,TRBD2,TRBJ2-1,NA,TGTGCCAGCAGCGTCCCCGCCTCGGGACTAGCGGGAGGGCTTGGGGATGAGCAGTTCTTC,CASSVPASGLAGGLGDEQFF
TRBV27,TRBD1,TRBJ1-2,NA,TGTGCCAGCAGTCCCGGACAGGCCTCCTATGGCTACACCTTC,CASSPGQASYGYTF
TRBV18,NA,TRBJ2-7,many,TGTGCCAGCTCATTACCGGGACAAGCAAACGAGCAGTACTTC,CASSLPGQANEQYF
TRBV27,TRBD1,TRBJ2-1,NA,TGTGCCAGCAGTTTATTGGGGACAGAATCAGGTGAGCAGTTCTTC,CASSLLGTESGEQFF
TRBV5-7,TRBD2,TRBJ2-1,NA,TGTGCCAGCAGACCACGGGAGTGTCCGGGACTAGAGTTCTTC,CASRPRECPGLEFF
TRBV2,NA,TRBJ2-3,NA,TGTGCCAGCAGATTGACAGTCACAGATACGCAGTATTTT,CASRLTVTDTQYF
TRBV9,NA,TRBJ2-7,NA,TGTGCCAGCAGCGTAGGTGCAGGGGTTGGCTACGAGCAGTACTTC,CASSVGAGVGYEQYF
TRBV5-1,NA,TRBJ2-1,NA,TGCGCCAGCAGCTTGGGCGGGAATGACCTCCATGAGCAGTTCTTC,CASSLGGNDLHEQFF
TRBV5-1,NA,TRBJ1-4,few,TGCGCCAGCAGCTTTTCTACAACTAATGAAAAACTGTTTTTT,CASSFSTTNEKLFF
TRBV5-1,NA,TRBJ1-5,NA,TGCGCCAGCAGCGCCCAGCCGGGAAGCAATCAGCCCCAGCATTTT,CASSAQPGSNQPQHF
TRBV11-3,NA,TRBJ2-7,many,TGTGCCAGCAGCTCCGGGAAGAACTATGGGTACGAGCAGTACTTC,CASSSGKNYGYEQYF
TRBV6-6,TRBD2,TRBJ2-3,NA,TGTGCCAGCAGTTACATTAGCGGGGGGGCCGATACGCAGTATTTT,CASSYISGGADTQYF
TRBV20-1,NA,TRBJ2-7,once,TGCAGTGCGGGGAGAAACTACGAGCAGTACTTC,CSAGRNYEQYF
TRBV19,NA,TRBJ2-1,few,TGTGCCAGTAGTATTGAGGACTTCCAAAGAGAGCAGTTCTTC,CASSIEDFQREQFF
TRBV19,NA,TRBJ2-7,NA,TGTGCCAGTAGTATATGGGGCAGTCAAACTTACGAGCAGTACTTC,CASSIWGSQTYEQYF
TRBV21-1,NA,TRBJ2-7,NA,TGTGCCGGTTCTGGTCGGTTCTACGAGCAGTACTTC,CAGSGRFYEQYF
TRBV5-6,NA,TRBJ1-2,NA,TGTGCCAGCAGCTCAACAGGGAATCAGGATGGCTACACCTTC,CASSSTGNQDGYTF
TRBV5-4,TRBD1,TRBJ1-2,few,TGTGCCAGCAGCTTGGCCGGGGCTTGGGGAACAGGGGGCGTTGGCTACACCTTC,CASSLAGAWGTGGVGYTF
TRBV5-6,TRBD1,TRBJ2-5,once,TGTGCCAGCAGCTTAAGGGGGCGAGGGGAGACCCAGTACTTC,CASSLRGRGETQYF
TRBV19,NA,TRBJ1-5,NA,TGTGCCAGTAGTATTTCGGTGGACTATAGCAATCAGCCCCAGCATTTT,CASSISVDYSNQPQHF
TRBV28,TRBD2,TRBJ2-7,NA,TGTGCCAGCAGATCTTACGGGACGGGGGGTCGGTACGAGCAGTACTTC,CASRSYGTGGRYEQYF
TRBV12-3/TRBV12-4,NA,TRBJ2-7,NA,TGTGCCAGCAGTCTGTACCCGGGGGTCGAGCAGTACTTC,CASSLYPGVEQYF
TRBV18,NA,TRBJ1-1,few,TGTGCCAGCTCACCAATCGAGGGCCAGGACACTGAAGCTTTCTTT,CASSPIEGQDTEAFF
TRBV30,TRBD1,TRBJ2-3,NA,TGTGCCTGGATGCAGGGGGCCCTTGGTACGCAGTATTTT,CAWMQGALGTQYF
TRBV5-5,TRBD1,TRBJ1-6,NA,TGTGCCAGCAGACCGGGACAGGGAAGATCACCCCTCCACTTT,CASRPGQGRSPLHF
TRBV11-2,TRBD2,TRBJ2-5,once,TGTGCCAGCAGCTTAGAACCCGGGAGGGCGCCAGAGACCCAGTACTTC,CASSLEPGRAPETQYF
TRBV28,TRBD2,TRBJ2-3,NA,TGTGCCAGCAGCTCTCAAAGCGGGAGTGGATCAGATACGCAGTATTTT,CASSSQSGSGSDTQYF
TRBV11-2,TRBD1,TRBJ2-1,NA,TGTGCCAGCAGGGGACAGAGCTCCTACAATGAGCAGTTCTTC,CASRGQSSYNEQFF
TRBV7-8,NA,TRBJ2-7,NA,TGTGCCAGCAGCTCTAAGGGCGGCAGGGCCTACGAGCAGTACTTC,CASSSKGGRAYEQYF
TRBV4-1,NA,TRBJ2-5,few,TGCGCCAGCAGCCAAGATCCCGCAGGGGTGAAGACCCAGTACTTC,CASSQDPAGVKTQYF
TRBV20-1,NA,TRBJ2-3,NA,TGCAGTGCTAGTCTCACGGGGTCCGGGGAAACGCAGTATTTT,CSASLTGSGETQYF
TRBV10-3,TRBD1,TRBJ2-7,NA,TGCTTAACAGGGGGGACCCCCTACGAGCAGTACTTC,CLTGGTPYEQYF
TRBV5-1,TRBD2,TRBJ2-3,NA,TGCGCCAGCAGCTTGGCCCCTAGCGGGGGCCTACAGGCCACAGATACGCAGTATTTT,CASSLAPSGGLQATDTQYF
TRBV28,NA,TRBJ1-5,NA,TGTGCCAGCAGTCCGACAGGACCGTATAGCAATCAGCCCCAGCATTTT,CASSPTGPYSNQPQHF
TRBV12-3/TRBV12-4,NA,TRBJ1-2,NA,TGTGCCAGCAGTTTAGTCGGGAACTATGGCTACACCTTC,CASSLVGNYGYTF
TRBV27,NA,TRBJ1-2,NA,TGTGCCAGCAGTTCAACAGGGAACGATGGCTACACCTTC,CASSSTGNDGYTF
TRBV10-2,TRBD1,TRBJ2-7,NA,TGCGCCAGTACAGGGGGTAGCTACGAGCAGTACTTC,CASTGGSYEQYF
TRBV7-3,TRBD1,TRBJ2-3,NA,TGTGCCAGCAGCTTGATAGGGACAGGGGGCGCGATGGATACGCAGTATTTT,CASSLIGTGGAMDTQYF
TRBV18,NA,TRBJ2-7,NA,TGTGCCAGCCGCGAATACAGGGAAACCTACGAGCAGTACTTC,CASREYRETYEQYF
TRBV12-3/TRBV12-4,NA,TRBJ1-1,NA,TGTGCCAGCAGTCCCCGGACTGAAGCTTTCTTT,CASSPRTEAFF
TRBV6-6,NA,TRBJ1-6,once,TGTGCCAGCAGTTCGTCGAACAGGGTAAATTCACCCCTCCACTTT,CASSSSNRVNSPLHF
TRBV28,NA,TRBJ2-7,once,TGTGCCAGCACCTCCGGTGGGGGGAGAGACGAGCAGTACTTC,CASTSGGGRDEQYF